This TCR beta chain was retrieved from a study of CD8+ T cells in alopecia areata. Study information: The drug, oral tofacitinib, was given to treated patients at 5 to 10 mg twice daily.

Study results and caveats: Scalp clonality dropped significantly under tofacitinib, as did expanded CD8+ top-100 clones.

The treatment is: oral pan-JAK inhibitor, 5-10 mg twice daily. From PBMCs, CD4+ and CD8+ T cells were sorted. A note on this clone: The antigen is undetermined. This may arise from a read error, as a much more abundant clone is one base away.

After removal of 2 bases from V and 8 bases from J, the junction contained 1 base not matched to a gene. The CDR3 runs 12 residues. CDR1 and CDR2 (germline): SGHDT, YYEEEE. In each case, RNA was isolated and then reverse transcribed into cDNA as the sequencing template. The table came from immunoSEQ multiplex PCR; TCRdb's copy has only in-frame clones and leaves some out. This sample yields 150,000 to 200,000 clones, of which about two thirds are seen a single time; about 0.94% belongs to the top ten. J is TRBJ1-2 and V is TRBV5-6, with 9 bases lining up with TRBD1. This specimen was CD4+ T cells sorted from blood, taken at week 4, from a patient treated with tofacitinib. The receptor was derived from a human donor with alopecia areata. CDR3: CASSFTGGGYTF. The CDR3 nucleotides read TGTGCCAGCAGCTTTACAGGGGGCGGCTACACCTTC.